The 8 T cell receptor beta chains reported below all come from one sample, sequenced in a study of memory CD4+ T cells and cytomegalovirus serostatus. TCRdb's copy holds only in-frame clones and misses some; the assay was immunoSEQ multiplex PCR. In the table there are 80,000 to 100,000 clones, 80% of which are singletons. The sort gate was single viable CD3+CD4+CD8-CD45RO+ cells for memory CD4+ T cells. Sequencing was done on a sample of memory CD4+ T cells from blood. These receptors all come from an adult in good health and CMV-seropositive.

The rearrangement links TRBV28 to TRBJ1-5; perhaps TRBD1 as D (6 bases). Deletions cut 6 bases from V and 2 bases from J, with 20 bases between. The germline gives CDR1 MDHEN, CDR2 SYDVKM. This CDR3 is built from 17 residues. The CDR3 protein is CASSPRTASYGNQPQHF. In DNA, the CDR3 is TGTGCCAGCAGCCCTCGGACAGCCTCGTATGGCAATCAGCCCCAGCATTTT.

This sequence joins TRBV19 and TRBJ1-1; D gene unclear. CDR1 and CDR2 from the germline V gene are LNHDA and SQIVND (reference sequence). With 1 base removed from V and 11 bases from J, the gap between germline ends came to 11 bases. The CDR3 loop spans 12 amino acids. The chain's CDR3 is CASSIGRSKAFF. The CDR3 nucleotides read TGTGCCAGTAGTATAGGCCGGAGCAAGGCTTTCTTT.

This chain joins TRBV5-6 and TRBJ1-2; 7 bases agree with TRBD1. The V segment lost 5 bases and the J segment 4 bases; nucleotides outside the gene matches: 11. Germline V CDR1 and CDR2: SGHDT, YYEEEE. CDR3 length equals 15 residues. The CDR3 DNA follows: TGTGCCAGCAGTTCTCAGGGGGGGTTTGGCTATGGCTACACCTTC. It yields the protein CASSSQGGFGYGYTF.

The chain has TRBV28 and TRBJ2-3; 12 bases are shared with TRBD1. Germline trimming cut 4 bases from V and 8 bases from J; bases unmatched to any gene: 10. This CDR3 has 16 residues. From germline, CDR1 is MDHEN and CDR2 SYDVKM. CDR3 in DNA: TGTGCCAGCAGTTCCGTCGGGACAGGGGGCGGTGGTACGCAGTATTTT. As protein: CASSSVGTGGGGTQYF. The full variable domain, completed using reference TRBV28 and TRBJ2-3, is DVKVTQSSRYLVKRTGEKVFLECVQDMDHENMFWYRQDPGLGLRLIYFSYDVKMKEKGDIPEGYSVSREKKERFSLILESASTNQTSMYLCASSSVGTGGGGTQYFGPGTRLTVL.

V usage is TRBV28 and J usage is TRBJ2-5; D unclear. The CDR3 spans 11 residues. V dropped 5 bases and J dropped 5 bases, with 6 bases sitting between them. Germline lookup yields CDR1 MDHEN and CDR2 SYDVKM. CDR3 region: CASSHGETQYF. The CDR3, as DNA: TGTGCCAGCAGTCATGGCGAGACCCAGTACTTC.

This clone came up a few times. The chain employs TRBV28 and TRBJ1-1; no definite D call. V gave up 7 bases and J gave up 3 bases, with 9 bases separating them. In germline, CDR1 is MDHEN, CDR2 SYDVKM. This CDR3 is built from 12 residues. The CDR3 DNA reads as TGTGCCAGCACCGGTGGGGACACTGAAGCTTTCTTT. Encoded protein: CASTGGDTEAFF. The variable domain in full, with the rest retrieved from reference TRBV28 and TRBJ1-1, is DVKVTQSSRYLVKRTGEKVFLECVQDMDHENMFWYRQDPGLGLRLIYFSYDVKMKEKGDIPEGYSVSREKKERFSLILESASTNQTSMYLCASTGGDTEAFFGQGTRLTVV.

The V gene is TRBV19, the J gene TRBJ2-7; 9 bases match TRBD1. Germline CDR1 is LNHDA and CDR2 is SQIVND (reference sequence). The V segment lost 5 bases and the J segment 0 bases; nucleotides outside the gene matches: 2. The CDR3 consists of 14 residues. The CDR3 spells CASSATGGSYEQYF. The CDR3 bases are TGTGCCAGTAGTGCGACAGGGGGCTCCTACGAGCAGTACTTC.

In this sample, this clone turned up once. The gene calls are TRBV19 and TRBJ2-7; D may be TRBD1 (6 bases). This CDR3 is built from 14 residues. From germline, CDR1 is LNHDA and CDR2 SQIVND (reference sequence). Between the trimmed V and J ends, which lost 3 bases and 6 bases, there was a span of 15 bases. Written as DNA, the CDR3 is TGTGCCAGTAGTATCAGGGGTGGTGACGGCGAGCAGTACTTC. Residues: CASSIRGGDGEQYF.